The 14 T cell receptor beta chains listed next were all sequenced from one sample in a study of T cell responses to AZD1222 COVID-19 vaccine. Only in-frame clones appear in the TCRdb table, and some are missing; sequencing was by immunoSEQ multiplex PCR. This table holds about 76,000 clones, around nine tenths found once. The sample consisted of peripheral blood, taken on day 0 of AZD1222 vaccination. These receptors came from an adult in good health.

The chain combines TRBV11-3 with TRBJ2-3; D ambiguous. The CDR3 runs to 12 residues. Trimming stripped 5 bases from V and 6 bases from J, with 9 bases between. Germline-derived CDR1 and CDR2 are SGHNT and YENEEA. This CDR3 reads CASSQTKDTQYF. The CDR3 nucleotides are TGTGCCAGCAGCCAAACGAAGGATACGCAGTATTTT.

The CDR3 nucleotides read TGTGCCAGCAGCTTCGAGGACAGGGGATTGAACACTGAAGCTTTCTTT. Translated, it gives CASSFEDRGLNTEAFF. The rearrangement links TRBV11-2 to TRBJ1-1; TRBD1 matches 9 bases. The junction had 5 bases not matched to a gene; V was cut back by 3 bases and J by 0 bases. CDR1 is SGHAT and CDR2 is FQNNGV in the germline V gene. This CDR3 has 16 amino acids.

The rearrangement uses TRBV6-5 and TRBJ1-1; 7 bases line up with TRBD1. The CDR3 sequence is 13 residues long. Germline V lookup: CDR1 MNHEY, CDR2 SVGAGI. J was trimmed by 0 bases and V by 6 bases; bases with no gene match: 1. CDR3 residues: CASSGTVNTEAFF. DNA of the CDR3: TGTGCCAGCAGCGGGACAGTGAACACTGAAGCTTTCTTT.

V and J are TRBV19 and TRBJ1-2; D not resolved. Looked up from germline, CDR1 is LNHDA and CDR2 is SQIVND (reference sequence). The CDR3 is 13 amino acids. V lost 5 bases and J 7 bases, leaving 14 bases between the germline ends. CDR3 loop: CASSGFESGGYTF. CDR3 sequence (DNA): TGTGCCAGTAGTGGTTTTGAATCCGGTGGCTACACCTTC.

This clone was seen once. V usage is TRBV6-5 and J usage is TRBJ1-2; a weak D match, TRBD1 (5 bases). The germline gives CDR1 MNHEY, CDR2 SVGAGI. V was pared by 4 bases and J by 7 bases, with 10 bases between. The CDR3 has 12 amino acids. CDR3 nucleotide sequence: TGTGCCAGCAGTTCCCCGGGGGTTGGCTACACCTTC. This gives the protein CASSSPGVGYTF.

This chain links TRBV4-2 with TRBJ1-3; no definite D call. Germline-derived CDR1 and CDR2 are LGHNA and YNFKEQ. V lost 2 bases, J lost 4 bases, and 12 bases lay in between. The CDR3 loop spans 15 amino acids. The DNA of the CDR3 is TGTGCCAGCAGCCAATCTGAGGCGCAGGGAAACACCATATATTTT. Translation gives CASSQSEAQGNTIYF.

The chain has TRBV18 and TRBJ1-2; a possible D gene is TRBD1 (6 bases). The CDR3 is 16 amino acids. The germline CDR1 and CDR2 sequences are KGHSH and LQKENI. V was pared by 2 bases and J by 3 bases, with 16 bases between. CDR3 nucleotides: TGTGCCAGCTCACCAGCGGGGACACCTGAGTACTATGGCTACACCTTC. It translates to CASSPAGTPEYYGYTF.

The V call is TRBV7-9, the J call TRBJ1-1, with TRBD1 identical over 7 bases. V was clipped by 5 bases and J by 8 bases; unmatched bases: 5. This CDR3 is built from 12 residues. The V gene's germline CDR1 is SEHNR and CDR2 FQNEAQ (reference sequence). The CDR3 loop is CASSRDSPEAFF. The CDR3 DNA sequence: TGTGCCAGCAGCCGGGACAGCCCCGAAGCTTTCTTT.

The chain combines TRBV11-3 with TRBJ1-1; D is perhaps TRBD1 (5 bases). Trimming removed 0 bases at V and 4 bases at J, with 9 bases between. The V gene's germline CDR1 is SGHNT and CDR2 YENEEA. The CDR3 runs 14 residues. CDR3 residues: CASSLDQGGTEAFF. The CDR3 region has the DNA TGTGCCAGCAGCTTAGATCAGGGAGGCACTGAAGCTTTCTTT.

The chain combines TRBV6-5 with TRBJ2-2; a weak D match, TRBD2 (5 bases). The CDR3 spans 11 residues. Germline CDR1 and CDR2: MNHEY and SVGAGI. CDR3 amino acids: CAARGTGELFF. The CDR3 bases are TGTGCAGCACGGGGCACCGGGGAGCTGTTTTTT.

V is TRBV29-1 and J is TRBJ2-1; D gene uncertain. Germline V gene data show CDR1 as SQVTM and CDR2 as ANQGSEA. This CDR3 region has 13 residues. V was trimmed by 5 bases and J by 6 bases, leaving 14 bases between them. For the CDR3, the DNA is TGCAGCGTTTCTAGGCTTGTGGGCAATGAGCAGTTCTTC. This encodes CSVSRLVGNEQFF.

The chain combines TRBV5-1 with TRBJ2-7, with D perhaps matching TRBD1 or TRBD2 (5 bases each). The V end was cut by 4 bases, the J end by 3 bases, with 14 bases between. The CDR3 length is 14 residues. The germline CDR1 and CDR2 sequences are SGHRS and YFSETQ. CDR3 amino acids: CASSPPGPLYEQYF. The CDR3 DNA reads TGCGCCAGCAGCCCACCGGGACCCCTCTACGAGCAGTACTTC. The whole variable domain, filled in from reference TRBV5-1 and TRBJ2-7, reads KAGVTQTPRYLIKTRGQQVTLSCSPISGHRSVSWYQQTPGQGLQFLFEYFSETQRNKGNFPGRFSGRQFSNSRSEMNVSTLELGDSALYLCASSPPGPLYEQYFGPGTRLTVT.

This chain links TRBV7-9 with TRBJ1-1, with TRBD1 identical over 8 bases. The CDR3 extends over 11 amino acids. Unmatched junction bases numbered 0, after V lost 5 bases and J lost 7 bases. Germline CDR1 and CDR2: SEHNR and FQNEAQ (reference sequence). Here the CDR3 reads CASSGQGEAFF. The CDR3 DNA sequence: TGTGCCAGCAGCGGACAGGGTGAAGCTTTCTTT.

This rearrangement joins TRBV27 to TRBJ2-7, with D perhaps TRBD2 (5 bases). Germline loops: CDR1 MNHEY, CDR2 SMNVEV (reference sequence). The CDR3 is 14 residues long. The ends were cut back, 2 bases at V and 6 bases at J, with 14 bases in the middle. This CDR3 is CASSLSPLRGEQYF. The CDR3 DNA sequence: TGTGCCAGCAGTTTAAGCCCTTTACGGGGCGAGCAGTACTTC.